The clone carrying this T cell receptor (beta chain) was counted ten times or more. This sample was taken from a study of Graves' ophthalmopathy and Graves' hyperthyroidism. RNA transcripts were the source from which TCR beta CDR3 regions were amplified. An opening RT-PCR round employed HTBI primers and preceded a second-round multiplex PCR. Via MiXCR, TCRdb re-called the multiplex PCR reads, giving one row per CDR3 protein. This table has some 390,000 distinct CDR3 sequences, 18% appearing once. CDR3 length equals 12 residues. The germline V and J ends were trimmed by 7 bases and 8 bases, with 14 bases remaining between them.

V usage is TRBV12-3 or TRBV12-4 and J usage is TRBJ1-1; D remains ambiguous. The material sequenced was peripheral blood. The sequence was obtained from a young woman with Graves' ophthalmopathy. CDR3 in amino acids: CASTAILGEAFF. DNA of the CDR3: TGTGCCAGCACTGCGATATTGGGGGAAGCTTTCTTT.